The 4 T cell receptor beta chains below all came from one sample that was sequenced in a study of OX40 agonist ivuxolimab in advanced cancers. Data came from immunoSEQ multiplex PCR; TCRdb stores just in-frame clones and leaves some out. Here the sample spans tens of thousands of clones, 75% to 85% being singletons. Sequencing was performed on CD4+ or CD8+ T cells sorted from blood, taken in a trial of the OX40 agonist ivuxolimab. The receptors were sampled from an adult with an advanced solid tumor such as melanoma, head and neck, liver or kidney cancer.

V usage is TRBV5-5 and J usage is TRBJ1-2; 7 bases agree with TRBD1. The CDR3 has 13 amino acids. Germline V gene sequence: CDR1 SGHKS, CDR2 YYEKEE (reference sequence). Losses at the gene ends were 7 bases for V and 1 base for J; bases not matched to a gene: 4. CDR3 nucleotide sequence: TGTGCCAGCCGGGCAGGGGGTAACTATGGCTACACCTTC. Protein sequence: CASRAGGNYGYTF.

The chain carries TRBV25-1 and TRBJ2-2; possible D gene TRBD2, 5 bases. CDR3 length equals 11 residues. Trimming pared 6 bases from V and 7 bases from J, leaving 6 bases between. CDR1 MGHDK and CDR2 SYGVNS come from the germline V gene. The CDR3 bases are TGTGCCAGCAGAGGGAGCGGGGAGCTGTTTTTT. This translates into CASRGSGELFF. Combining the CDR3 with reference TRBV25-1 and TRBJ2-2 gives the whole variable domain EADIYQTPRYLVIGTGKKITLECSQTMGHDKMYWYQQDPGMELHLIHYSYGVNSTEKGDLSSESTVSRIRTEHFPLTLESARPSHTSQYLCASRGSGELFFGEGSRLTVL.

CDR3 loop: CAISDRTGQVGDTQYF. DNA for the CDR3: TGTGCCATCAGTGATCGAACGGGACAGGTAGGCGATACGCAGTATTTT. The V and J genes are TRBV10-3 and TRBJ2-3; 8 bases are a match to TRBD1. This CDR3 spans 16 amino acids. Germline V gene data show CDR1 as ENHRY and CDR2 as SYGVKD. The ends lost 3 bases at V and 6 bases at J; junction bases unmatched: 11.

The chain links TRBV13 to TRBJ1-2, with D unclear. The V gene's germline CDR1 is PRHDT and CDR2 FYEKMQ (reference sequence). CDR3 length: 15 residues. Trimming left V 0 bases short and J 4 bases short, with 12 bases between. The DNA of the CDR3 is TGTGCCAGCAGCTTAGGCCAGAGAAGAAGCTATGGCTACACCTTC. Encoded protein: CASSLGQRRSYGYTF.